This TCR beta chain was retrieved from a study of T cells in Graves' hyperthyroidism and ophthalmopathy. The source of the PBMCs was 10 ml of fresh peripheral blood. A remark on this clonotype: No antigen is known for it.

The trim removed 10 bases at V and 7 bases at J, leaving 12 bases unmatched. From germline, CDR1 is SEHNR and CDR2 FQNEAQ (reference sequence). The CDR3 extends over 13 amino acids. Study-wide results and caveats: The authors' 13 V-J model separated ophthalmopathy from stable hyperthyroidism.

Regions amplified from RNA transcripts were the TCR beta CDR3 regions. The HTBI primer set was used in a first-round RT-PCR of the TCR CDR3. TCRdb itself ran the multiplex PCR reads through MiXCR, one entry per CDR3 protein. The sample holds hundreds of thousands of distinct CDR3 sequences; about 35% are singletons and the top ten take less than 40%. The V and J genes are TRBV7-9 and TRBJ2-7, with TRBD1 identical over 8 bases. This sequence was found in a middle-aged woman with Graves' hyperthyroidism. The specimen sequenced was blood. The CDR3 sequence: CATQGQGAEEQYF. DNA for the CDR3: TGTGCCACCCAAGGGCAGGGGGCAGAAGAGCAGTACTTC.